Presented here are 30 T cell receptor beta chains from one specimen sequenced in a study of CD8 T cells in Susac syndrome (dated by TCRdb to between 2018 and 2021). Libraries came from the immunoSEQ multiplex PCR assay. RNA was extracted using the RNeasy kit, and about 0.45 to 1 ug of the RNA was reverse transcribed with random hexamers. Through fastp at Q25 and MiXCR, TCRdb rebuilt clones from the public reads, retaining in-frame beta chains. Each entry is one CDR3 protein sequence, shown with its most common DNA and genes. The sample table records hundreds of thousands of distinct CDR3 sequences; approximately 85% of these occur just once. The ten largest clones represent about 0.11% of the sample. The sequenced material came from CD8+ T cells from PBMCs. The receptor source for this set is a human donor with multiple sclerosis.

The V gene is TRBV5-1, the J gene TRBJ1-2; TRBD1 might be the D (6 bases). CDR1 is SGHRS, CDR2 YFSETQ, per germline. V was cut by 1 base and J by 5 bases, with 12 bases left in between. This CDR3 region has 14 residues. The CDR3 nucleotides are TGCGCCAGCAGCTTGTCCGGGGGCGCGTATGGCTACACCTTC. Translating gives CASSLSGGAYGYTF.

The chain joins TRBV4-1 to TRBJ1-1; no definite D call. Germline CDR1 MGHRA, CDR2 YSYEKL. The CDR3 totals 14 residues. Trimming shortened V by 4 bases and J by 1 base, and 10 bases separated the two germline ends. In DNA form, the CDR3 reads TGCGCCAGCAGCCGCGCAGGATCGAACACTGAAGCTTTCTTT. Its protein product is CASSRAGSNTEAFF.

The genes are TRBV6-5 and TRBJ2-4, with a possible D match to TRBD2 (6 bases). Germline-derived CDR1 and CDR2 are MNHEY and SVGAGI. The CDR3 contains 20 residues. Trimming shortened V by 2 bases and J by 0 bases, and 23 bases separated the two germline ends. CDR3 amino acids: CASSYGAGPLSLGAKNIQYF. DNA of the CDR3: TGTGCCAGCAGTTACGGTGCGGGACCCCTGTCTCTGGGAGCCAAAAACATTCAGTACTTC.

The CDR3 sequence: CASSVTGLGTQETQYF. The CDR3 DNA reads as TGTGCCAGCAGCGTCACCGGACTGGGGACTCAAGAGACCCAGTACTTC. The chain links TRBV9 to TRBJ2-5; tentative D call: TRBD2 (6 bases). The V and J ends lost 2 bases and 2 bases respectively, with 16 bases between them. This CDR3 has 16 amino acids. Germline V gene lookup returns CDR1 SGDLS and CDR2 YYNGEE.

The CDR3 region has the DNA TGTGCCAGCAGCCCGATTGAAGCGGGTGGCGAGCAGTACTTC. Residues: CASSPIEAGGEQYF. This chain connects TRBV28 to TRBJ2-7; possibly TRBD2 for D (6 bases). The CDR3 is 14 residues long. Deletions cut 6 bases from V and 6 bases from J, with 18 bases between. The V gene's germline CDR1 is MDHEN and CDR2 SYDVKM.

The genes are TRBV27 and TRBJ1-5, with D perhaps matching TRBD1 (6 bases). Per the germline V gene, CDR1 is MNHEY and CDR2 is SMNVEV (reference sequence). The CDR3 sequence is 14 residues long. Trimming took off 1 base at V and 6 bases at J, with 10 bases between the two ends. The CDR3 nucleotides are TGTGCCAGCAGTTTATTGGGGGGGGCTCAGCCCCAGCATTTT. Translation: CASSLLGGAQPQHF.

The chain joins TRBV2 to TRBJ2-5; either TRBD1 or TRBD2 may fit D (6 bases each). The CDR3 totals 14 residues. Between the trimmed V and J ends, which lost 8 bases and 4 bases, there was a span of 17 bases. Germline V gene sequence: CDR1 SNHLY, CDR2 FYNNEI. CDR3 sequence (DNA): TGTGCCAGCGGGAGGTTGGGGGGCGGAGAGACCCAGTACTTC. Amino acids: CASGRLGGGETQYF.

The chain carries TRBV12-3 or TRBV12-4 and TRBJ2-1; D remains ambiguous. The V end lost 6 bases, the J end lost 2 bases, and 29 bases lay between the germline ends. This CDR3 comprises 20 residues. The CDR3 spells CASRRPTRAFLPWPYNEQFF. The CDR3 nucleotides read TGTGCCAGCAGGCGCCCGACCCGGGCGTTTCTTCCCTGGCCCTACAATGAGCAGTTCTTC.

V usage is TRBV7-8 and J usage is TRBJ1-5, with 9 bases fitting TRBD1. V shed 2 bases, J shed 7 bases, and the junction held 9 bases outside the gene matches. CDR1 is SGHVS and CDR2 is FQNEAQ in the germline V gene. The CDR3 spans 16 residues. The CDR3 loop is CASSLSPGTGRQPQHF. The CDR3 region has the DNA TGTGCCAGCAGCTTATCGCCCGGGACAGGGCGGCAGCCCCAGCATTTT.

The rearrangement uses TRBV27 and TRBJ2-2; D is ambiguous. The CDR3 spans 16 residues. In germline, CDR1 is MNHEY, CDR2 SMNVEV (reference sequence). Trimming pared 6 bases from V and 1 base from J, leaving 15 bases between. CDR3 DNA: TGTGCCAGCAGCCCATCTTTTGGAGAGAACACCGGGGAGCTGTTTTTT. Amino acids: CASSPSFGENTGELFF.

The CDR3 loop is CASRPVGRGTEAFF. The CDR3 DNA sequence: TGTGCCAGCAGACCCGTTGGCAGGGGCACTGAAGCTTTCTTT. V is TRBV27 and J is TRBJ1-1; D perhaps matches TRBD1 (6 bases). Germline CDR1 MNHEY, CDR2 SMNVEV (reference sequence). The CDR3 length is 14 residues. The V end was cut by 6 bases, the J end by 4 bases, with 15 bases between.

This clonotype has a single count. The chain uses TRBV12-3 or TRBV12-4 and TRBJ2-3; 7 bases are shared with TRBD1. J lost 6 bases, V lost 2 bases, and 8 bases had no gene match. The CDR3 totals 15 residues. Here the CDR3 reads CASSLFPTGADTQYF. CDR3 nucleotides: TGTGCCAGCAGTTTATTCCCTACAGGGGCTGATACGCAGTATTTT.

The chain carries TRBV9 and TRBJ2-1; tentative D call: TRBD1 (6 bases). Trimming removed 0 bases at V and 2 bases at J, with 15 bases between. In germline, CDR1 is SGDLS, CDR2 YYNGEE. This CDR3 region has 17 residues. The DNA for the CDR3 is TGTGCCAGCAGCGTAGAAACCGGGACATCCCCCTACAATGAGCAGTTCTTC. As protein: CASSVETGTSPYNEQFF.

The chain uses TRBV14 and TRBJ2-7, with D possibly being TRBD2 (6 bases). V lost 6 bases to trimming and J lost 1 base, with 10 bases between them. The CDR3 extends over 13 amino acids. CDR1 and CDR2 (germline): SGHDN, FVKESK. This CDR3 is CASRDGGSYEQYF. The CDR3 DNA reads as TGTGCCAGCAGGGACGGGGGTTCCTACGAGCAGTACTTC.

The rearrangement links TRBV27 to TRBJ2-5, with TRBD2 identical over 7 bases. V was clipped by 3 bases and J by 5 bases; unmatched bases: 6. Germline CDR1 is MNHEY and CDR2 is SMNVEV (reference sequence). This CDR3 is built from 14 residues. The CDR3 spells CASSFEGGLETQYF. DNA for the CDR3: TGTGCCAGCAGTTTCGAGGGAGGGCTTGAGACCCAGTACTTC.

V usage is TRBV2 and J usage is TRBJ2-7; no definite D call. V dropped 2 bases and J dropped 0 bases, with 17 bases sitting between them. The CDR3 runs 17 residues. The germline V gene has CDR1 SNHLY and CDR2 FYNNEI. The CDR3 region has the DNA TGTGCCAGCAGTGAACCAATGATTCGGGTCCCCTCCTACGAGCAGTACTTC. As protein: CASSEPMIRVPSYEQYF.

The genes are TRBV28 and TRBJ2-1, with D perhaps assigned TRBD1 or TRBD2 (5 bases each). The length of the CDR3 is 15 residues. The V gene's germline CDR1 is MDHEN and CDR2 SYDVKM. With 2 bases removed from V and 3 bases from J, the gap between germline ends came to 11 bases. The CDR3 sequence: CASSLGDPFYNEQFF. The CDR3 DNA sequence: TGTGCCAGCAGTTTAGGGGACCCCTTCTACAATGAGCAGTTCTTC.

The chain carries TRBV20-1 and TRBJ2-7; perhaps TRBD2 as D (5 bases). V was clipped by 3 bases and J by 3 bases, with 9 bases between them. The CDR3 spans 12 residues. Germline-derived CDR1 and CDR2 are DFQATT and SNEGSKA (reference sequence). The DNA of the CDR3 is TGCAGTGCTAGCTCCGGACTCTACGAGCAGTACTTC. Its translation is CSASSGLYEQYF.

The genes are TRBV4-1 and TRBJ1-1; D unclear. Trimming took 1 base from V and 1 from J, leaving 7 bases between them. The CDR3 length is 14 residues. Germline CDR1 reads MGHRA; CDR2 reads YSYEKL. The CDR3 bases are TGCGCCAGCAGCCAAGCCGCAGAGAACACTGAAGCTTTCTTT. It specifies CASSQAAENTEAFF.

The chain is built from TRBV10-3 and TRBJ1-1; D might be TRBD1 (6 bases). V was clipped by 4 bases and J by 7 bases, with 16 bases between them. CDR1 is ENHRY and CDR2 is SYGVKD in the germline V gene. CDR3 length equals 14 residues. CDR3 sequence: CAISAERWDIEAFF. DNA for the CDR3: TGTGCCATCAGTGCTGAGAGGTGGGACATTGAAGCTTTCTTT.

This chain joins TRBV14 and TRBJ2-1; a possible D gene is TRBD2 (6 bases). The CDR3 contains 15 residues. V lost 4 bases and J lost 5, with 15 bases in between. CDR1 and CDR2 from the germline V gene are SGHDN and FVKESK. The CDR3 loop reads CASSPRTIRNNEQFF. DNA of the CDR3: TGTGCCAGCAGCCCGAGGACTATACGGAACAATGAGCAGTTCTTC.

The genes are TRBV7-2 and TRBJ2-7, with 12 bases lining up with TRBD2. Trimming removed 3 bases from V and 3 bases from J; junction bases left unmatched: 6. This CDR3 contains 16 residues. Germline V CDR1 and CDR2: SGHTA, FQGNSA. The CDR3 DNA reads as TGTGCCAGCAGCTTGGGACTAGCGGGCGCCTTCTACGAGCAGTACTTC. Translating it yields CASSLGLAGAFYEQYF.

This chain uses TRBV9 with TRBJ2-7; TRBD1 aligns across 9 bases. CDR1 is SGDLS, CDR2 YYNGEE, per germline. The CDR3 is made up of 16 amino acids. The V gene end was trimmed by 4 bases and the J gene end by 6 bases; junction bases not matched to a gene: 14. The CDR3 nucleotides read TGTGCCAGCAGCCCCGGAAGGGGGACAGGGATTGGCGAGCAGTACTTC. Its protein product is CASSPGRGTGIGEQYF.

V usage is TRBV4-1 and J usage is TRBJ2-2, with unresolved D. The germline V and J ends were trimmed by 1 base and 7 bases, with 4 bases remaining between them. Per the germline V gene, CDR1 is MGHRA and CDR2 is YSYEKL. The CDR3 is 12 residues long. The CDR3 DNA reads as TGCGCCAGCAGCCAAGTAGACGGGGAGCTGTTTTTT. Its translation: CASSQVDGELFF.

The chain links TRBV6-5 to TRBJ2-1, with a possible D match to TRBD2 (5 bases). V was trimmed by 3 bases and J by 6 bases, leaving 21 bases between them. Germline V gene lookup returns CDR1 MNHEY and CDR2 SVGAGI. This CDR3 contains 17 residues. CDR3 residues: CASSYYRESTLGNEQFF. CDR3 DNA: TGTGCCAGCAGTTATTACCGGGAAAGCACTTTAGGCAATGAGCAGTTCTTC.

The rearrangement links TRBV9 to TRBJ2-7; D remains unclear. V dropped 3 bases and J dropped 9 bases, with 10 bases sitting between them. The CDR3 totals 11 residues. Germline-derived CDR1 and CDR2 are SGDLS and YYNGEE. The chain's CDR3 is CASSDLVRQYF. CDR3 in DNA: TGTGCCAGCAGCGACTTGGTCCGGCAGTACTTC.

The rearrangement joins TRBV19 to TRBJ2-3; D is uncertain. The CDR3 totals 15 residues. Germline CDR1 LNHDA, CDR2 SQIVND (reference sequence). Trimming stripped 1 base from V and 0 bases from J, with 8 bases between. The CDR3 protein is CASSIGGVSTDTQYF. As DNA, the CDR3 is TGTGCCAGTAGTATAGGAGGAGTAAGCACAGATACGCAGTATTTT.

The gene calls are TRBV4-1 and TRBJ2-6; perhaps TRBD1 as D (5 bases). The germline V gene encodes CDR1 MGHRA and CDR2 YSYEKL. CDR3 length equals 17 residues. V lost 0 bases and J lost 5, with 14 bases in between. CDR3 amino acids: CASSQDNQGERANVLTF. DNA of the CDR3: TGCGCCAGCAGCCAAGACAACCAAGGGGAACGGGCCAACGTCCTGACTTTC.

The V and J genes are TRBV30 and TRBJ2-2; D is perhaps TRBD2 (6 bases). The CDR3 is 18 residues long. Germline V gives CDR1 GTSNPN, CDR2 SVGIG (reference sequence). Deletions cut 1 base from V and 3 bases from J, with 21 bases between. Written as DNA, the CDR3 is TGTGCCTGGAGTGACGTCCCCTTGCGGGATAGGTACACCGGGGAGCTGTTTTTT. It is translated as CAWSDVPLRDRYTGELFF.

The gene calls are TRBV5-1 and TRBJ2-7; D ambiguous. Germline assignment: CDR1 SGHRS and CDR2 YFSETQ. The CDR3 totals 13 residues. V dropped 0 bases and J dropped 1 base, with 5 bases sitting between them. CDR3 in amino acids: CASSLAYSYEQYF. The CDR3 DNA is TGCGCCAGCAGCTTGGCGTATTCCTACGAGCAGTACTTC.